This T cell receptor beta chain was documented in a study of CD8 T cells in ankylosing spondylitis. General study findings and limits: What seemed typical of ankylosing spondylitis blood was a TCR beta motif built from fewer than ten highly homologous variants.

The V and J ends lost 6 bases and 5 bases, in that order; junction bases with no gene match: 5. This CDR3 has 13 residues. CDR1 and CDR2 (germline): MNHNS, SASEGT. TCRdb processed the 5' RACE reads anew with MiXCR; each CDR3 protein has one entry. The profile shows approximately 540,000 distinct CDR3 sequences, approximately 12% of them singletons. Turning to this clonotype: The antigen is unknown.

The rearrangement joins TRBV6-1 to TRBJ1-1; 8 bases agree with TRBD1. The sequenced sample was blood, either unsorted or a sorted T cell fraction (not recorded which). The sequence was collected from a male donor with ankylosing spondylitis. CDR3 bases: TGTGCCAGCAGGAAGGACAGGGAAACTGAAGCTTTCTTT. Protein product: CASRKDRETEAFF.